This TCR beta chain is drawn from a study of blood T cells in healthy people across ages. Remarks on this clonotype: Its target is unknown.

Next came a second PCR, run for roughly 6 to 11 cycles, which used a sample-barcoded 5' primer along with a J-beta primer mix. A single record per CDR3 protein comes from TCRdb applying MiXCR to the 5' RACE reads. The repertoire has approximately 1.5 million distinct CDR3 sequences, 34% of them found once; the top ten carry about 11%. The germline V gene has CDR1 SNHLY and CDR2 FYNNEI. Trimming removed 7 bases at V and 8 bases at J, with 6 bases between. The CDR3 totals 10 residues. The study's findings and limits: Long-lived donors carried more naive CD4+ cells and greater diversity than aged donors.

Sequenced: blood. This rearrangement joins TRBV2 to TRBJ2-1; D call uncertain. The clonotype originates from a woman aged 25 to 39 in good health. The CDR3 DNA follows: TGTGCCAGCAATCCGGATGAGCAGTTCTTC. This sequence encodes CASNPDEQFF. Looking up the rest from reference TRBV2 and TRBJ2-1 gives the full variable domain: EPEVTQTPSHQVTQMGQEVILRCVPISNHLYFYWYRQILGQKVEFLVSFYNNEISEKSEIFDDQFSVERPDGSNFTLKIRSTKLEDSAMYFCASNPDEQFFGPGTRLTVL.